A single sample is the source of the 18 T cell receptor beta chains below, sequenced in a study of cytomegalovirus exposure and HLA in healthy donors. Primers: 60 Vbeta forward and 13 Jbeta reverse. Produced via immunoSEQ multiplex PCR; TCRdb's table is partial and in-frame only. The repertoire includes fewer than 110,000 clones, roughly four fifths of them detected once, and about 10% sits in the top ten. The sample taken for sequencing was PBMCs. The receptors stem from a man aged 50 or older in good health and CMV-seronegative.

The V gene is TRBV5-1, the J gene TRBJ2-7; 8 bases match TRBD1. CDR3 size: 13 residues. CDR1 and CDR2 (germline): SGHRS, YFSETQ. Losses at the gene ends were 7 bases for V and 5 bases for J; bases not matched to a gene: 8. The CDR3 is CASVGQGRNEQYF. The CDR3 bases are TGCGCCAGCGTTGGACAGGGACGGAACGAGCAGTACTTC.

This chain links TRBV27 with TRBJ2-7, with 7 bases fitting TRBD2. Germline CDR1 is MNHEY and CDR2 is SMNVEV (reference sequence). CDR3 length equals 18 residues. The ends lost 2 bases at V and 2 bases at J; junction bases unmatched: 15. The CDR3 reads CASSLMVSAGVKPYEQYF. The CDR3 DNA sequence: TGTGCCAGCAGTTTAATGGTCTCGGCGGGAGTGAAACCCTACGAGCAGTACTTC.

V is TRBV27 and J is TRBJ2-7; 9 bases fit TRBD2. The CDR3 extends over 15 amino acids. Unmatched junction bases numbered 10, after V lost 6 bases and J lost 4 bases. Per germline, CDR1 MNHEY and CDR2 SMNVEV (reference sequence). DNA for the CDR3: TGTGCCAGCAGCCCCACGGTAGCGGGAGTTTACGAGCAGTACTTC. Translation gives CASSPTVAGVYEQYF.

The rearrangement joins TRBV15 to TRBJ2-5, with 8 bases that match TRBD2. Germline-derived CDR1 and CDR2 are LNHNV and YYDKDF (reference sequence). The CDR3 extends over 16 amino acids. V dropped 3 bases and J dropped 4; count of bases not matched to a gene: 10. This CDR3 reads CATSSRRGGEIETQYF. The CDR3, as DNA: TGTGCCACCAGCAGCCGCCGGGGGGGGGAGATAGAGACCCAGTACTTC.

V is TRBV11-2 and J is TRBJ2-1; 9 bases fit TRBD2. The V and J ends lost 5 bases and 5 bases, in that order; junction bases with no gene match: 7. This CDR3 spans 15 amino acids. Germline assignment: CDR1 SGHAT and CDR2 FQNNGV. CDR3 nucleotides: TGTGCCAGCAGCGCCGCTAGCGGGACTAACAATGAGCAGTTCTTC. Its translation is CASSAASGTNNEQFF.

The CDR3 sequence: CASSVGTGGYEQYF. The CDR3 region has the DNA TGTGCCAGCAGTGTCGGGACAGGGGGATACGAGCAGTACTTC. This chain connects TRBV2 to TRBJ2-7, with 11 bases fitting TRBD1. The germline gives CDR1 SNHLY, CDR2 FYNNEI. The V segment lost 4 bases and the J segment 4 bases; nucleotides outside the gene matches: 3. This CDR3 has 14 amino acids.

The gene calls are TRBV5-4 and TRBJ1-3, with a weak D call TRBD1 (6 bases). CDR3 size: 14 residues. Trimming pared 5 bases from V and 4 bases from J, leaving 13 bases between. Germline loops: CDR1 SGHNT, CDR2 YYREEE (reference sequence). The CDR3 nucleotides are TGTGCCAGCAGGGCTACAGGGAACGGAAACACCATATATTTT. Protein product: CASRATGNGNTIYF.

This chain connects TRBV29-1 to TRBJ1-1, with 9 positions matching TRBD1. Germline CDR1 is SQVTM and CDR2 is ANQGSEA. CDR3 size: 13 residues. With 4 bases clipped from V and 5 bases from J, the junction kept 5 bases outside the gene matches. CDR3 amino acids: CSVGWTGVTEAFF. The CDR3 DNA follows: TGCAGCGTTGGATGGACAGGGGTGACTGAAGCTTTCTTT.

The chain carries TRBV5-5 and TRBJ1-5, with 7 bases identical to TRBD1. Germline CDR1 and CDR2: SGHKS and YYEKEE (reference sequence). This CDR3 is built from 14 residues. V lost 4 bases and J lost 6; bases outside the gene matches: 7. The CDR3 sequence is CASSPDRASQPQHF. CDR3 DNA sequence: TGTGCCAGCAGCCCCGACAGGGCATCTCAGCCCCAGCATTTT.

This clone was detected only a few times. The chain has TRBV4-1 and TRBJ1-2, with 8 bases that match TRBD1. The CDR3 covers 12 residues. Germline assignment: CDR1 MGHRA and CDR2 YSYEKL. The V segment lost 4 bases and the J segment 10 bases; nucleotides outside the gene matches: 5. CDR3 in DNA: TGCGCCAGCAGCCGTCCGGGACAGGCCTACACCTTC. It translates to CASSRPGQAYTF.

The CDR3 DNA follows: TGCGCCAGCAGCTTTGGCGGGGAGACTGAAGCTTTCTTT. Its protein is CASSFGGETEAFF. The chain links TRBV5-1 to TRBJ1-1; D not certain. CDR3 size: 13 residues. CDR1 and CDR2 (germline): SGHRS, YFSETQ. The V end lost 2 bases, the J end lost 5 bases, and 10 bases lay between the germline ends. The full variable domain, completed using reference TRBV5-1 and TRBJ1-1, is KAGVTQTPRYLIKTRGQQVTLSCSPISGHRSVSWYQQTPGQGLQFLFEYFSETQRNKGNFPGRFSGRQFSNSRSEMNVSTLELGDSALYLCASSFGGETEAFFGQGTRLTVV.

J is TRBJ2-2 and V is TRBV27; 9 positions agree with TRBD1. With 6 bases clipped from V and 7 bases from J, the junction kept 9 bases outside the gene matches. There are 15 residues in the CDR3. Germline values: CDR1 MNHEY, CDR2 SMNVEV (reference sequence). As DNA, the CDR3 is TGTGCCAGCAGCAGAGGGGACAGGGTAGGCGGGGAGCTGTTTTTT. Protein product: CASSRGDRVGGELFF.

The chain recombines TRBV19 with TRBJ1-5, with D possibly matching TRBD1 (6 bases). Trimming removed 4 bases from V and 7 bases from J, with 11 bases in between. Germline lookup yields CDR1 LNHDA and CDR2 SQIVND (reference sequence). This CDR3 has 13 residues. CDR3 loop: CASSKTGGQPQHF. In DNA, the CDR3 is TGTGCCAGTAGTAAGACAGGAGGCCAGCCCCAGCATTTT.

The V and J genes are TRBV2 and TRBJ1-5, with TRBD1 as a possible D gene (5 bases). The CDR3 length is 15 residues. V lost 5 bases and J lost 0, with 11 bases in between. Germline lookup yields CDR1 SNHLY and CDR2 FYNNEI. In DNA form, the CDR3 reads TGTGCCAGCAGTAAGGACGGACATAGCAATCAGCCCCAGCATTTT. It encodes CASSKDGHSNQPQHF.

The chain combines TRBV6-5 with TRBJ2-5, with a possible D match to TRBD2 (7 bases). The CDR3 length is 15 residues. Trimming took off 2 bases at V and 5 bases at J, with 15 bases between the two ends. Germline CDR1 reads MNHEY; CDR2 reads SVGAGI. CDR3 amino acids: CASSYGGAAAETQYF. In nucleotides, the CDR3 is TGTGCCAGCAGTTACGGGGGGGCCGCTGCGGAGACCCAGTACTTC.

This CDR3 reads CASRREGRSYEQYF. CDR3 DNA: TGTGCCAGCAGGCGGGAGGGCCGTTCCTACGAGCAGTACTTC. The chain uses TRBV27 and TRBJ2-7; TRBD2 matches at 9 bases. This CDR3 has 14 amino acids. CDR1 and CDR2 (germline): MNHEY, SMNVEV (reference sequence). V was clipped by 6 bases and J by 1 base; unmatched bases: 4.

The CDR3: CASSSRGTGNTGELFF. The CDR3 DNA reads TGTGCCAGCAGCTCTAGGGGGACAGGGAACACCGGGGAGCTGTTTTTT. The rearrangement links TRBV11-3 to TRBJ2-2, with 8 bases aligning to TRBD1. Looked up from germline, CDR1 is SGHNT and CDR2 is YENEEA. There are 16 residues in the CDR3. After removal of 4 bases from V and 1 base from J, the junction contained 5 bases not matched to a gene.

V usage is TRBV23-1 and J usage is TRBJ2-3; no reliable D call. TRBV23-1 is sorted into the ORF group, with uncertain function. The CDR3 length is 13 residues. V was clipped by 6 bases and J by 0 bases, with 7 bases between them. The CDR3 region is CASSITSTDTQYF. For the CDR3, the DNA is TGCGCCAGCAGCATTACAAGCACAGATACGCAGTATTTT.